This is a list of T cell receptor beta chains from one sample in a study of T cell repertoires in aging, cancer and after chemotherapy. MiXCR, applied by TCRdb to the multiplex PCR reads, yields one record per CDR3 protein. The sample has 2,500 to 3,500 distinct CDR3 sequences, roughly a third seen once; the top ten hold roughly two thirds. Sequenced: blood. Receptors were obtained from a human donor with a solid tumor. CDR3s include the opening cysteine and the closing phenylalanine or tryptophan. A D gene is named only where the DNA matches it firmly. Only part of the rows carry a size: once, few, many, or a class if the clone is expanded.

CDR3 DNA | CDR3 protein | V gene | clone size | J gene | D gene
TGCGCCAGCAGCCTGGGGGGGGCTGCAACTAATGAAAAACTGTTTTTT | CASSLGGAATNEKLFF | TRBV5-1 | - | TRBJ1-4 | -
TGCAGTGCTACCAAACCTAGCAATCAGCCCCAGCATTTT | CSATKPSNQPQHF | TRBV20-1 | - | TRBJ1-5 | -
TGTGCCAGCAGCAAACAGGTCCGTCCAGAGACAAACACCGGGGAGCTGTTTTTT | CASSKQVRPETNTGELFF | TRBV6-5 | - | TRBJ2-2 | -
TGTGCCAGCAGTTTGTTCGGGGAGGATCGGGGCTACACCTTC | CASSLFGEDRGYTF | TRBV28 | - | TRBJ1-2 | -
TGTGCCAGCAGTTTTTATGGGGCTGGAGATACGCAGTATTTT | CASSFYGAGDTQYF | TRBV6-5 | - | TRBJ2-3 | -
TGTGCCAGCAGTGAACCTGACAGGAGCTCCTATAATTCACCCCTCCACTTT | CASSEPDRSSYNSPLHF | TRBV6-1 | few | TRBJ1-6 | -
TGTGCCAGCAGTTTGACGAGCAATCAGCCCCAGCATTTT | CASSLTSNQPQHF | TRBV28 | - | TRBJ1-5 | -
TGTGCCAGCAGCCCCCCTATCGGGGGCGGGTATGGCTACACCTTC | CASSPPIGGGYGYTF | TRBV7-9 | few | TRBJ1-2 | -
TGTGCCACCAAGGGACTAGCGGCCGGGGAGCTGTTTTTT | CATKGLAAGELFF | TRBV24-1 | - | TRBJ2-2 | TRBD2
TGCGCCAGCAGCTTGGGAACCCGGGACAGGGGTGATGAGCAGTTCTTC | CASSLGTRDRGDEQFF | TRBV5-1 | - | TRBJ2-1 | TRBD1
TGTGCCAGCTCACCCCAACCCGGGACAGGGGACTCCTACGAGCAGTACTTC | CASSPQPGTGDSYEQYF | TRBV18 | medium-sized | TRBJ2-7 | TRBD1
TGTGCCAGCTCGCTTTCTTACGAGGAGCAGTACTTC | CASSLSYEEQYF | TRBV5-6 | - | TRBJ2-7 | -
TGTGCCTGGAGTTTTGGGACTAGCGGGTTATGGGAGACCCAGTACTTC | CAWSFGTSGLWETQYF | TRBV30 | few | TRBJ2-5 | TRBD2
TGTGCCAGCAGCTTGCGGTGGACCACAGATACGCAGTATTTT | CASSLRWTTDTQYF | TRBV5-6 | medium-sized | TRBJ2-3 | -
TGTGCCAGCAGTGAAATGGGCCAGCGAGCTAACTATGGCTACACCTTC | CASSEMGQRANYGYTF | TRBV6-1 | - | TRBJ1-2 | -
TGTGCCAGTAGTATACTGGGTCGCAATCAGCCCCAGCATTTT | CASSILGRNQPQHF | TRBV19 | few | TRBJ1-5 | -
TGTGCCAGCAGCTTAGGTCCGGGACGGATCTCTGGAAACACCATATATTTT | CASSLGPGRISGNTIYF | TRBV7-9 | - | TRBJ1-3 | -
TGTGCCACCAGCAGAGAACCGAGGGGGACACTCTTC | CATSREPRGTLF | TRBV15 | - | TRBJ1-2 | -
TGTGCCAGCAAGAGGGGGGGGTACAATGAGCAGTTCTTC | CASKRGGYNEQFF | TRBV28 | once | TRBJ2-1 | -
TGTGCCACTAATCCGGACAGGGGAGGCTATGGCTACACCTTC | CATNPDRGGYGYTF | TRBV19 | medium-sized | TRBJ1-2 | TRBD1
TGTGCCAGCTCGCAGGCTGCTAATGAAAAACTGTTTTTT | CASSQAANEKLFF | TRBV6-4 | few | TRBJ1-4 | -
TGTGCCAGCAGCTTAGAGGAGCTTCGTTACATGAACACTGAAGCTTTCTTT | CASSLEELRYMNTEAFF | TRBV7-9 | - | TRBJ1-1 | -
TGTGCCAGCAGTTACCTCCGTACAGATACGCAGTATTTT | CASSYLRTDTQYF | TRBV6-2/TRBV6-3 | - | TRBJ2-3 | -
TGTGCCAGCACCCTGGTGACCGGGACAACTAACTATGGCTACACCTTC | CASTLVTGTTNYGYTF | TRBV27 | - | TRBJ1-2 | -
TGTGCCAGCTCACCAGGCACAGATACGCAGTATTTT | CASSPGTDTQYF | TRBV18 | - | TRBJ2-3 | -
TGTGCCAGCAGCCAAGAACCGGGACAGGGGAACACCGGGGAGCTGTTTTTT | CASSQEPGQGNTGELFF | TRBV5-6 | - | TRBJ2-2 | TRBD1
TGTGCCAGCAGTTACTCAGAGTGGGGCACCGGGGAGCTGTTTTTT | CASSYSEWGTGELFF | TRBV6-5 | few | TRBJ2-2 | -
TGTGCCAGCAGCCGCCGGGGGGGGAACACCGGGGAGCTGTTTTTT | CASSRRGGNTGELFF | TRBV7-6 | few | TRBJ2-2 | TRBD2
TGTGCCAGCAGCTTAGGGGGCGGGAACTATGGCTACACCTTC | CASSLGGGNYGYTF | TRBV7-9 | - | TRBJ1-2 | -
TGTGCCAGCAGTTTCCCTAGCGGGGTTGGGACCGGGGAGCTGTTTTTT | CASSFPSGVGTGELFF | TRBV12-3/TRBV12-4 | medium-sized | TRBJ2-2 | TRBD2
TGTGCCAGCAGTTTGGGGACAATCGGCCGGGAGCTGTTTTTT | CASSLGTIGRELFF | TRBV12-3/TRBV12-4 | few | TRBJ2-2 | -
TGTGCCAGCAGGACTACAGGGGCGACGGTTGGTGGAAACACCATATATTTT | CASRTTGATVGGNTIYF | TRBV28 | - | TRBJ1-3 | TRBD1
TGTGCCAGCAGTGAGGTGGGCGATTTCTCTGGGGCCAACGTCCTGACTTTC | CASSEVGDFSGANVLTF | TRBV6-4 | - | TRBJ2-6 | -
TGCAGTGCTAGAGATAGGCAGCATAGCTCCTATAATTCACCCCTCCACTTT | CSARDRQHSSYNSPLHF | TRBV20-1 | few | TRBJ1-6 | -
TGTGCCATCGGACGACAGGGAGGTTCACCCCTCCACTTT | CAIGRQGGSPLHF | TRBV10-3 | - | TRBJ1-6 | TRBD1
TGTGCCAGTAGTAATACAGGGGTCTCTGGCTACACCTTC | CASSNTGVSGYTF | TRBV19 | few | TRBJ1-2 | TRBD1